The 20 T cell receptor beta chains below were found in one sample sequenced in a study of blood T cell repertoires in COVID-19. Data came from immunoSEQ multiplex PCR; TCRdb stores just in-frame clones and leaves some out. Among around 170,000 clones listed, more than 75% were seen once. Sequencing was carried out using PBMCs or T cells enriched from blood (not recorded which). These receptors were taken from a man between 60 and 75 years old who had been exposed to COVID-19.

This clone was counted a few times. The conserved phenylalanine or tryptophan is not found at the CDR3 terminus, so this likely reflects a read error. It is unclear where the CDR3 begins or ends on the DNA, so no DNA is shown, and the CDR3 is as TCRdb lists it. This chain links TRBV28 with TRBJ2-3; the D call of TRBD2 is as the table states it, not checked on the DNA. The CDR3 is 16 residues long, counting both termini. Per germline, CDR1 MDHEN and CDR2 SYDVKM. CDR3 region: CASSLCPLLAGGPGAR.

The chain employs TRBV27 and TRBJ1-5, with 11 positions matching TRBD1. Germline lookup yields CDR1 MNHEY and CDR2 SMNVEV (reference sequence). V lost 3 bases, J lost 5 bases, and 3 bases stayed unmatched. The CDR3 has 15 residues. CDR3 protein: CASSFEGQGDQPQHF. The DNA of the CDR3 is TGTGCCAGCAGTTTCGAGGGACAGGGGGATCAGCCCCAGCATTTT.

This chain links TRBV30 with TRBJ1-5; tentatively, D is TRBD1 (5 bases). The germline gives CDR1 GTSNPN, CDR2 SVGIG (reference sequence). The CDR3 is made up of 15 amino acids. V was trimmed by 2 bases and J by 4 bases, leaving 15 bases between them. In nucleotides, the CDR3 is TGTGCCTGGAGTAGGGAGGGGACGCCGAATCAGCCCCAGCATTTT. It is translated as CAWSREGTPNQPQHF.

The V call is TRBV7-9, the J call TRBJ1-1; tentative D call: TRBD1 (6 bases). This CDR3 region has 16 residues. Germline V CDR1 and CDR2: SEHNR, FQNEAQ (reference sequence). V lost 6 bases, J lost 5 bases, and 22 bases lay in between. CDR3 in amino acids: CASSQSPSQGWTEAFF. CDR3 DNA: TGTGCCAGCAGTCAAAGCCCGTCACAGGGTTGGACTGAAGCTTTCTTT.

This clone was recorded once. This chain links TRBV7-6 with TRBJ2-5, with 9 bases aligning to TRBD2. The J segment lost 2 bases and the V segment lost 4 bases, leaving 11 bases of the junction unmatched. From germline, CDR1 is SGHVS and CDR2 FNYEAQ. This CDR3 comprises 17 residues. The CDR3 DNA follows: TGTGCCAGCAGCTCGGCTCTAGCGGGGACCATTCAAGAGACCCAGTACTTC. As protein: CASSSALAGTIQETQYF.

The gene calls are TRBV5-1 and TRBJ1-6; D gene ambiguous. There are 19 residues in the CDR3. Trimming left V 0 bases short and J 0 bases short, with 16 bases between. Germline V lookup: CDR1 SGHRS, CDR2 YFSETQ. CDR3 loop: CASSLAVVAGSSYNSPLHF. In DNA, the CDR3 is TGCGCCAGCAGCTTGGCCGTCGTGGCAGGCAGCTCCTATAATTCACCCCTCCACTTT.

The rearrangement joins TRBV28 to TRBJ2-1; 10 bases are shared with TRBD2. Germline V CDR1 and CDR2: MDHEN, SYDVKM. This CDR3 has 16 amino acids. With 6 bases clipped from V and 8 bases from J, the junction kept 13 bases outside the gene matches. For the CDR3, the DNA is TGTGCCAGCAGCCAGCTGAGCAGCGGGAGGGTTCATGAGCAGTTCTTC. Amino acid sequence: CASSQLSSGRVHEQFF.

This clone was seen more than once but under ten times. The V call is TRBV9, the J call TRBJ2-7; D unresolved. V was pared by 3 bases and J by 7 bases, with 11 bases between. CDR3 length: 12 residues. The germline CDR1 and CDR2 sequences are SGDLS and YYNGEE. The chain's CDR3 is CASSAAEEEQYF. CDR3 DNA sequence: TGTGCCAGCAGCGCCGCTGAGGAGGAGCAGTACTTC.

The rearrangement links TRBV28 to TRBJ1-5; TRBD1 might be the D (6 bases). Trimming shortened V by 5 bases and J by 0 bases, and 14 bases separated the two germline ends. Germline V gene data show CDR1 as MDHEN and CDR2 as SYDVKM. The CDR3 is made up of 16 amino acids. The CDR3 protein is CASSPYNRDSNQPQHF. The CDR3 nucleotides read TGTGCCAGCAGTCCCTACAACAGGGATAGCAATCAGCCCCAGCATTTT.

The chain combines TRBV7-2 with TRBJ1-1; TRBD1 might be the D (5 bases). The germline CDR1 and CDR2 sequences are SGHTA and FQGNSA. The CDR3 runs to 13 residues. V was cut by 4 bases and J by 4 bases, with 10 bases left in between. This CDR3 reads CASSYPGGTEAFF. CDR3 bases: TGTGCCAGCAGCTACCCGGGGGGCACTGAAGCTTTCTTT.

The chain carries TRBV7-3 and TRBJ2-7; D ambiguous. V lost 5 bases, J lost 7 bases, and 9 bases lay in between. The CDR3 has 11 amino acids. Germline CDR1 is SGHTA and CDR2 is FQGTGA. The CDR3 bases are TGTGCCAGCAGCACGGAGAGGGAGCAGTACTTC. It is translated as CASSTEREQYF.

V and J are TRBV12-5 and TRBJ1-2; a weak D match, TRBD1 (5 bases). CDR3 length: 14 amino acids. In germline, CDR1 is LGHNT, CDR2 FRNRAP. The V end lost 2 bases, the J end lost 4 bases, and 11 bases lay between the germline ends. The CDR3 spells CASGLSGRGYGYTF. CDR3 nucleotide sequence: TGTGCTAGTGGTTTGTCTGGTAGGGGCTATGGCTACACCTTC.

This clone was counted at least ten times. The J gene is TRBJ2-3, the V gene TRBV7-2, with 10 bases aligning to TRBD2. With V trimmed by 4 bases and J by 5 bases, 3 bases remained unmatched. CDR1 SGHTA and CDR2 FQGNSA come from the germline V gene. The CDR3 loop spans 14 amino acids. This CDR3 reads CASSSAGGVDTQYF. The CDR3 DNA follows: TGTGCCAGCAGCTCAGCGGGAGGGGTAGATACGCAGTATTTT. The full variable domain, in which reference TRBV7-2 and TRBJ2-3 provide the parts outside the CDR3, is GAGVSQSPSNKVTEKGKDVELRCDPISGHTALYWYRQSLGQGLEFLIYFQGNSAPDKSGLPSDRFSAERTGGSVSTLTIQRTQQEDSAVYLCASSSAGGVDTQYFGPGTRLTVL.

The CDR3: CASSFTGASSPLHF. CDR3 nucleotide sequence: TGTGCCAGCAGCTTCACAGGGGCGAGTTCACCCCTCCACTTT. J is TRBJ1-6 and V is TRBV5-5, with 7 bases that match TRBD1. Losses at the gene ends were 2 bases for V and 9 bases for J; bases not matched to a gene: 5. This CDR3 has 14 residues. Germline CDR1 SGHKS, CDR2 YYEKEE (reference sequence).

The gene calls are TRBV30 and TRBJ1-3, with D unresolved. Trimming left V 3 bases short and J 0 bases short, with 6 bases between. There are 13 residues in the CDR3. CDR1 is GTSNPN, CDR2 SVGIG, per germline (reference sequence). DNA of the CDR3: TGTGCCTGGAGCCTTTACTCTGGAAACACCATATATTTT. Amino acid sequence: CAWSLYSGNTIYF.

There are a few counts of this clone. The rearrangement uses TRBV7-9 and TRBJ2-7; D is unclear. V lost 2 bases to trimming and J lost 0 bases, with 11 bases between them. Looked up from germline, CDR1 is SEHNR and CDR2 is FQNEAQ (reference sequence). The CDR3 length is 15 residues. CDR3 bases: TGTGCCAGCAGCTTACTCGCGACGGGCTCCTACGAGCAGTACTTC. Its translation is CASSLLATGSYEQYF.

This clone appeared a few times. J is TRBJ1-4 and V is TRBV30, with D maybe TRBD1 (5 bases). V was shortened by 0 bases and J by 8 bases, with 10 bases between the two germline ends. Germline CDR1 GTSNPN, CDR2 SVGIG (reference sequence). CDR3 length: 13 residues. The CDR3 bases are TGTGCCTGGAGTGTAATCGGGGGGGAAAAACTGTTTTTT. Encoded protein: CAWSVIGGEKLFF.

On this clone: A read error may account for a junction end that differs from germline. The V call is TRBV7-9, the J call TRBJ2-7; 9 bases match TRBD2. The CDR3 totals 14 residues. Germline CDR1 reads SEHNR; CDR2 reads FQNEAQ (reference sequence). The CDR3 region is CASSVAGASYEQYF. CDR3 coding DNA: TGTGCCAGCAGCGTAGCGGGAGCAAGCTACGAGCAGTACTTC.

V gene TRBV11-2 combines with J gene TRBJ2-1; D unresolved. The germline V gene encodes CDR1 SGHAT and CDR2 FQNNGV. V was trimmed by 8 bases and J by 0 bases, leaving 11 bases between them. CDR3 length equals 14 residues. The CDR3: CASPDNDSYNEQFF. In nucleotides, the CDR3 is TGTGCCAGCCCCGACAACGACTCCTACAATGAGCAGTTCTTC.

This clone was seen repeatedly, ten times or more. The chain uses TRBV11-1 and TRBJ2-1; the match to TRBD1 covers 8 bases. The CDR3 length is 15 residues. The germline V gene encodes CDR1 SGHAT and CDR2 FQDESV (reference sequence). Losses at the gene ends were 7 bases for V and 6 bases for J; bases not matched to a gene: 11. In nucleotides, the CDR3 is TGTGCCAGCACCCTCGGACAGGGTGAGGGCAATGAGCAGTTCTTC. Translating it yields CASTLGQGEGNEQFF.